One and the same sample provided the 15 T cell receptor beta chains below, sequenced in a study of blood T cell repertoires in COVID-19. Measured with immunoSEQ multiplex PCR; TCRdb has only the in-frame clones, and not every one. The data hold some 150,000 clones, with 80% to 85% observed a single time. Sequences were obtained from peripheral blood. The receptors shown here come from a human donor in a cohort sampled during active COVID-19.

CDR3 nucleotides: TGTGCCAGCAGCTTATCCAGGGGCACAGATACGCAGTATTTT. Translating it yields CASSLSRGTDTQYF. The chain recombines TRBV11-3 with TRBJ2-3, with a tentative D call TRBD1 (5 bases). CDR3 length: 14 residues. Per the germline V gene, CDR1 is SGHNT and CDR2 is YENEEA. Trimming cost V 2 bases and J 1 base, with 7 bases left between them.

A note on this clone: Just one base apart from a much larger clone, this may be a read error. V usage is TRBV7-2 and J usage is TRBJ1-5, with TRBD1 matching 8 bases. This CDR3 comprises 15 residues. V lost 5 bases and J lost 1; bases outside the gene matches: 4. Germline lookup yields CDR1 SGHTA and CDR2 FQGNSA. In DNA form, the CDR3 reads TGTGCCAGCAGCCCTACAGGGGGAAGCAATCAGCCCCAGCATTTT. Translating gives CASSPTGGSNQPQHF. Using reference TRBV7-2 and TRBJ1-5 for the parts outside the CDR3, the full variable domain is GAGVSQSPSNKVTEKGKDVELRCDPISGHTALYWYRQSLGQGLEFLIYFQGNSAPDKSGLPSDRFSAERTGGSVSTLTIQRTQQEDSAVYLCASSPTGGSNQPQHFGDGTRLSIL.

Written as DNA, the CDR3 is TGTGCCACCAGCAGAGGCCAGGGAACAGAGACCCAGTACTTC. Translated, it gives CATSRGQGTETQYF. V usage is TRBV15 and J usage is TRBJ2-5, with D perhaps matching TRBD1 (5 bases). Germline CDR1 and CDR2: LNHNV and YYDKDF (reference sequence). The CDR3 covers 14 residues. Trimming shortened V by 1 base and J by 4 bases, and 10 bases separated the two germline ends.

The chain joins TRBV4-1 to TRBJ1-3; TRBD1 matches at 10 bases. CDR3 length: 15 residues. Per the germline V gene, CDR1 is MGHRA and CDR2 is YSYEKL. The J segment lost 1 base and the V segment lost 4 bases, leaving 1 base of the junction unmatched. The CDR3 sequence is CASSPGQGSGNTIYF. The CDR3 bases are TGCGCCAGCAGCCCGGGACAGGGGTCTGGAAACACCATATATTTT.

The rearrangement joins TRBV7-2 to TRBJ1-6; 7 bases map to TRBD1. Germline loops: CDR1 SGHTA, CDR2 FQGNSA. This CDR3 comprises 13 residues. V lost 5 bases, J lost 14 bases, and 9 bases stayed unmatched. The CDR3 is CASSPRQGDTLHF. CDR3 coding DNA: TGTGCCAGCAGCCCCCGACAGGGTGACACCCTCCACTTT.

This chain joins TRBV19 and TRBJ2-4, with 7 bases identical to TRBD2. Germline V gives CDR1 LNHDA, CDR2 SQIVND (reference sequence). The CDR3 contains 17 residues. Trimming cost V 7 bases and J 0 bases; bases outside gene matches: 12. The chain's CDR3 is CASIGNGGTIAKNIQYF. Here the CDR3 DNA reads TGTGCCAGTATAGGGAACGGGGGGACTATAGCCAAAAACATTCAGTACTTC.

V and J are TRBV6-5 and TRBJ1-2; TRBD1 aligns across 9 bases. V was clipped by 4 bases and J by 8 bases; unmatched bases: 5. Germline V gene data show CDR1 as MNHEY and CDR2 as SVGAGI. The CDR3 has 13 amino acids. CDR3 loop: CASSSRTGEGYTF. CDR3 sequence (DNA): TGTGCCAGCAGTTCCCGGACAGGGGAAGGCTACACCTTC.

The chain uses TRBV10-3 and TRBJ2-7; D is undetermined. V lost 2 bases, J lost 4 bases, and 6 bases lay in between. The CDR3 covers 12 residues. CDR1 is ENHRY, CDR2 SYGVKD, per germline. CDR3 protein: CAISEERYEQYF. DNA for the CDR3: TGTGCCATCAGTGAGGAGAGGTACGAGCAGTACTTC.

The chain links TRBV2 to TRBJ1-4, with TRBD1 as a possible D gene (6 bases). Trimming took 4 bases from V and 8 from J, leaving 17 bases between them. The CDR3 has 15 residues. Germline assignment: CDR1 SNHLY and CDR2 FYNNEI. The CDR3 spells CASSGQGLPFEKLFF. In nucleotides, the CDR3 is TGTGCCAGCAGTGGGCAGGGGTTACCTTTCGAAAAACTGTTTTTT.

The rearrangement links TRBV13 to TRBJ1-2; TRBD1 matches at 7 bases. J lost 7 bases, V lost 6 bases, and 14 bases had no gene match. The germline CDR1 and CDR2 sequences are PRHDT and FYEKMQ (reference sequence). The CDR3 is 15 amino acids. CDR3 amino acids: CASRLQGTRLGGYTF. The CDR3 nucleotides are TGTGCCAGCAGACTACAGGGGACCCGGCTGGGTGGCTACACCTTC.

The V and J genes are TRBV19 and TRBJ1-6; maybe TRBD1 (6 bases). CDR1 is LNHDA and CDR2 is SQIVND in the germline V gene (reference sequence). CDR3 length: 14 amino acids. The V end lost 7 bases, the J end lost 4 bases, and 11 bases lay between the germline ends. CDR3 DNA: TGTGCCAGTACGGAGGGGGGGTATAATTCACCCCTCCACTTT. It codes for CASTEGGYNSPLHF.

This chain joins TRBV4-3 and TRBJ2-7, with TRBD1 matching over 8 bases. CDR1 and CDR2 (germline): LGHNA, YSLEER. This CDR3 is 14 amino acids long. V shed 4 bases, J shed 2 bases, and the junction held 4 bases outside the gene matches. The CDR3 nucleotides are TGCGCCAGCAGCCGAGACAGGGGCGCCTACGAGCAGTACTTC. Its protein product is CASSRDRGAYEQYF.

The rearrangement uses TRBV11-2 and TRBJ1-1; D is undetermined. The CDR3 contains 12 residues. V was clipped by 2 bases and J by 7 bases, with 8 bases between them. Germline assignment: CDR1 SGHAT and CDR2 FQNNGV. Here the CDR3 reads CASSLFGREAFF. CDR3 sequence (DNA): TGTGCCAGCAGCTTATTCGGTCGTGAAGCTTTCTTT. The whole variable domain, remainder taken from reference TRBV11-2 and TRBJ1-1, is EAGVAQSPRYKIIEKRQSVAFWCNPISGHATLYWYQQILGQGPKLLIQFQNNGVVDDSQLPKDRFSAERLKGVDSTLKIQPAKLEDSAVYLCASSLFGREAFFGQGTRLTVV.

The genes are TRBV19 and TRBJ2-3; 9 nucleotides match TRBD1. The CDR3 covers 15 residues. After removal of 4 bases from V and 5 bases from J, the junction contained 7 bases not matched to a gene. Germline loops: CDR1 LNHDA, CDR2 SQIVND (reference sequence). This CDR3 is CASSRYRGQRDTQYF. The CDR3 nucleotides are TGTGCCAGTAGTAGATACAGGGGGCAGAGAGATACGCAGTATTTT.

The chain joins TRBV5-5 to TRBJ1-5; D possibly corresponds to TRBD1 (6 bases). The germline V and J ends were trimmed by 4 bases and 7 bases, with 18 bases remaining between them. The CDR3 is 15 residues long. Germline CDR1 and CDR2: SGHKS and YYEKEE (reference sequence). For the CDR3, the DNA is TGTGCCAGCAGCCGTCTGGGGGCCCCCGGACAGCCCCAGCATTTT. It specifies CASSRLGAPGQPQHF.